The 30 T cell receptor beta chains below come from one sample, sequenced in a study of early T cells in non-severe SARS-CoV-2 infection. TCRdb recomputed calls from the 5' RACE reads with MiXCR, one row per CDR3 protein. The sample contains roughly 80,000 distinct CDR3 sequences, over 5% of which appear only once. Sequencing was performed on whole blood. The receptors were sampled from an adult who was a healthcare worker with PCR-confirmed SARS-CoV-2 infection or an uninfected control (not recorded which).

In its sample, this clonotype was seen a few times. CDR3 DNA sequence: TGTGCCAGCAGTTCGACAGGGGGCAGTGAGCAGTTCTTC. Translation: CASSSTGGSEQFF. The chain has TRBV12-3 or TRBV12-4 and TRBJ2-1; 10 bases are shared with TRBD1. The ends lost 4 bases at V and 9 bases at J; junction bases unmatched: 3. This CDR3 spans 13 amino acids.

This clonotype has at least ten counts. The rearrangement links TRBV13 to TRBJ1-2, with unresolved D. The CDR3 runs 13 residues. Trimming took off 2 bases at V and 8 bases at J, with 12 bases between the two ends. The germline CDR1 and CDR2 sequences are PRHDT and FYEKMQ (reference sequence). The CDR3 bases are TGTGCCAGCAGCTTAAGGCAGGTTGGCGGCTACACCTTC. Amino acids: CASSLRQVGGYTF.

This clonotype was counted many times. The chain has TRBV5-1 and TRBJ2-7; 7 nucleotides align to TRBD1. The junction had 5 bases not matched to a gene; V was cut back by 3 bases and J by 2 bases. The CDR3 covers 14 residues. Germline loops: CDR1 SGHRS, CDR2 YFSETQ. CDR3 protein: CASSSGTDTYEQYF. The CDR3 bases are TGCGCCAGCAGCTCCGGGACAGACACCTACGAGCAGTACTTC.

This clonotype was recorded at least ten times. CDR3 DNA: TGTGCCAGCAGTCGGGGGATGTCCTACGAGCAGTACTTC. Protein product: CASSRGMSYEQYF. The rearrangement joins TRBV3-1 to TRBJ2-7, with D tentatively TRBD2 (6 bases). CDR3 length: 13 residues. Germline V lookup: CDR1 LGHDT, CDR2 YNNKEL (reference sequence). Trimming took off 6 bases at V and 1 base at J, with 10 bases between the two ends.

This clonotype was seen repeatedly, ten times or more. The rearrangement links TRBV6-5 to TRBJ1-2, with 9 nucleotides matching TRBD1. The CDR3 sequence is 12 residues long. CDR1 and CDR2 from the germline V gene are MNHEY and SVGAGI. J gave up 4 bases and V 7 bases, and 1 base lay outside the gene matches. The CDR3 bases are TGTGCCAGCATGACAGGGGGCTATGGCTACACCTTC. It yields the protein CASMTGGYGYTF.

This clonotype showed up many times. The chain has TRBV27 and TRBJ2-3, with TRBD1 matching over 10 bases. J was trimmed by 1 base and V by 0 bases; bases with no gene match: 19. The CDR3 length is 22 residues. Germline CDR1 and CDR2: MNHEY and SMNVEV (reference sequence). CDR3 coding DNA: TGTGCCAGCAGTTTATCGAGCTGGCCTGGACAGGGGGGAAATAGTCGCACAGATACGCAGTATTTT. Translating gives CASSLSSWPGQGGNSRTDTQYF.

A few counts support this clonotype. The chain joins TRBV20-1 to TRBJ2-7; 10 bases match TRBD2. The CDR3 totals 17 residues. The trim removed 5 bases at V and 3 bases at J, leaving 16 bases unmatched. Per germline, CDR1 DFQATT and CDR2 SNEGSKA (reference sequence). CDR3 region: CSAPSGGGRMGGYEQYF. The CDR3 bases are TGCAGTGCTCCAAGCGGGGGGGGCAGGATGGGAGGCTACGAGCAGTACTTC.

The V call is TRBV12-3 or TRBV12-4, the J call TRBJ1-1; D not resolved. The CDR3 loop spans 14 amino acids. V lost 1 base to trimming and J lost 2 bases, with 8 bases between them. CDR3 sequence (DNA): TGTGCCAGCAGTTTAGATCCCTTAAACACTGAAGCTTTCTTT. Its translation: CASSLDPLNTEAFF.

This clonotype was detected many times. The chain employs TRBV6-2 or TRBV6-3 and TRBJ2-1, with 12 positions matching TRBD2. Germline-derived CDR1 and CDR2 are MNHEY and SVGEGT. Trimming removed 10 bases from V and 0 bases from J; junction bases left unmatched: 7. This CDR3 contains 16 residues. The CDR3, as DNA: TGTGCCACGGGACTAGCGGGTTCGAGCTCCTACAATGAGCAGTTCTTC. This codes for CATGLAGSSSYNEQFF.

This clonotype showed up many times. The gene calls are TRBV7-2 and TRBJ1-4; 8 positions agree with TRBD1. CDR3 size: 15 residues. Germline V lookup: CDR1 SGHTA, CDR2 FQGNSA. V lost 5 bases to trimming and J lost 2 bases; unmatched junction nucleotides: 4. CDR3 protein: CASSRNRGTNEKLFF. The CDR3 DNA sequence: TGTGCCAGCAGCCGGAACAGGGGGACTAATGAAAAACTGTTTTTT.

This clonotype was found a few times. The chain carries TRBV6-1 and TRBJ1-5; TRBD1 might be the D (6 bases). Per germline, CDR1 MNHNS and CDR2 SASEGT. V was cut by 0 bases and J by 2 bases, with 11 bases left in between. The CDR3 covers 16 residues. CDR3 coding DNA: TGTGCCAGCAGTGAAGCCGGGGGGGCAGGCAATCAGCCCCAGCATTTT. It codes for CASSEAGGAGNQPQHF.

This clonotype came up a few times. The chain joins TRBV9 to TRBJ2-1, with 8 bases fitting TRBD2. Germline V gene lookup returns CDR1 SGDLS and CDR2 YYNGEE. V lost 0 bases, J lost 3 bases, and 2 bases stayed unmatched. This CDR3 spans 15 amino acids. The CDR3 is CASSVGTSGYNEQFF. In DNA form, the CDR3 reads TGTGCCAGCAGCGTAGGAACTAGCGGCTACAATGAGCAGTTCTTC.

This clonotype was recorded at least ten times. The chain uses TRBV6-1 and TRBJ2-1; 8 bases agree with TRBD1. This CDR3 region has 15 residues. Trimming cost V 7 bases and J 7 bases; bases outside gene matches: 12. The germline CDR1 and CDR2 sequences are MNHNS and SASEGT. The CDR3 protein is CASTLGTGGPNEQFF. CDR3 bases: TGTGCCAGCACCTTGGGGACAGGAGGTCCTAATGAGCAGTTCTTC.

This clonotype was counted a few times. The chain is built from TRBV6-1 and TRBJ1-5, with no clear D. The germline gives CDR1 MNHNS, CDR2 SASEGT. V shed 3 bases and J shed 1 base, with 7 bases lying between them. CDR3 length equals 14 residues. The CDR3 protein is CASSELESNQPQHF. In DNA, the CDR3 is TGTGCCAGCAGTGAGTTGGAGAGCAATCAGCCCCAGCATTTT.

This chain links TRBV24-1 with TRBJ1-5; 9 nucleotides match TRBD1. Germline lookup yields CDR1 KGHDR and CDR2 SFDVKD. J was trimmed by 6 bases and V by 5 bases; bases with no gene match: 1. The CDR3 consists of 13 residues. CDR3: CATSGQGVQPQHF. The CDR3 DNA reads as TGTGCCACCAGTGGACAGGGGGTTCAGCCCCAGCATTTT.

This clonotype was observed a handful of times. The rearrangement joins TRBV20-1 to TRBJ2-5; 14 positions agree with TRBD2. Germline loops: CDR1 DFQATT, CDR2 SNEGSKA (reference sequence). The CDR3 totals 17 residues. The V and J ends lost 6 bases and 4 bases, in that order; junction bases with no gene match: 13. The CDR3: CSATNPTSGGAGETQYF. The DNA for the CDR3 is TGCAGTGCGACGAACCCGACTAGCGGGGGGGCCGGAGAGACCCAGTACTTC.

The chain recombines TRBV7-8 with TRBJ1-5; unclear D gene. The CDR3 consists of 16 residues. Between the trimmed V and J ends, which lost 3 bases and 2 bases, there was a span of 14 bases. The germline V gene has CDR1 SGHVS and CDR2 FQNEAQ. CDR3 region: CASSLPGNWGNQPQHF. CDR3 bases: TGTGCCAGCAGCTTGCCGGGCAACTGGGGCAATCAGCCCCAGCATTTT.

The chain joins TRBV20-1 to TRBJ2-1; 10 bases are shared with TRBD1. V shed 0 bases and J 4 bases; nucleotides not matched to a gene: 3. The CDR3 consists of 15 residues. Per the germline V gene, CDR1 is DFQATT and CDR2 is SNEGSKA (reference sequence). CDR3 residues: CSARDPGQGYNEQFF. The CDR3 nucleotides are TGCAGTGCTAGAGATCCGGGACAGGGGTACAATGAGCAGTTCTTC.

Many counts were recorded for this clonotype. The chain has TRBV18 and TRBJ1-1; TRBD1 is a possible D gene (5 bases). Deletions cut 1 base from V and 0 bases from J, with 9 bases between. The germline V gene has CDR1 KGHSH and CDR2 LQKENI. There are 15 residues in the CDR3. Here the CDR3 reads CASSPQTGLNTEAFF. The CDR3, as DNA: TGTGCCAGCTCACCACAAACAGGATTGAACACTGAAGCTTTCTTT.

A word on this clonotype: At one end, the junction sequence differs from germline, possibly due to a read error. V and J are TRBV20-1 and TRBJ2-7, with 9 bases matching TRBD2. CDR1 DFQATT and CDR2 SNEGSKA come from the germline V gene (reference sequence). The CDR3 has 17 amino acids. This chain's CDR3 is CGARDPLSGGLSYEQYF. CDR3 coding DNA: TGCGGTGCTAGAGATCCCCTTAGCGGGGGACTTTCCTACGAGCAGTACTTC.

This chain joins TRBV9 and TRBJ2-1; D uncertain. CDR1 and CDR2 from the germline V gene are SGDLS and YYNGEE. This CDR3 has 12 amino acids. Deletions cut 0 bases from V and 5 bases from J, with 3 bases between. CDR3 protein: CASSVGHNEQFF. The CDR3 bases are TGTGCCAGCAGCGTAGGCCACAATGAGCAGTTCTTC.

There are many counts of this clonotype. One junction end does not reproduce the germline sequence, and a read error may be involved. V usage is TRBV20-1 and J usage is TRBJ1-2; a weak D match, TRBD1 (6 bases). The CDR3 has 14 amino acids. Per the germline V gene, CDR1 is DFQATT and CDR2 is SNEGSKA (reference sequence). The CDR3 DNA is TGCAGTGCTACTACAGGGATAACTAAATATGGCTACACCTTC. It is translated as CSATTGITKYGYTF.

This clonotype showed up many times. This chain connects TRBV20-1 to TRBJ1-5, with D perhaps matching TRBD1 (5 bases). Germline CDR1 DFQATT, CDR2 SNEGSKA (reference sequence). The V and J ends lost 4 bases and 2 bases respectively, with 12 bases between them. This CDR3 spans 14 amino acids. In nucleotides, the CDR3 is TGCAGTGCTACAGACAGAAGGGGCAATCAGCCCCAGCATTTT. Protein product: CSATDRRGNQPQHF.

This clonotype has a handful of counts. The chain couples TRBV10-2 to TRBJ1-2, with D unclear. CDR1 is WSHSY, CDR2 SAAADI, per germline. CDR3 length: 13 residues. Trimming stripped 3 bases from V and 4 bases from J, with 9 bases between. CDR3 sequence reads: CASSEPGVYGYTF. As DNA, the CDR3 is TGCGCCAGCAGTGAACCAGGCGTCTATGGCTACACCTTC.

This clonotype was recorded a few times. Relative to the germline gene, one junction end is altered; a read error may explain this. For the CDR3, the DNA is TGTGCCAGCTCCCCAGACTATGATTCACCCCTCCACTTT. The encoded protein is CASSPDYDSPLHF. The V call is TRBV18, the J call TRBJ1-6; D ambiguous. Germline V lookup: CDR1 KGHSH, CDR2 LQKENI. This CDR3 is 13 amino acids long.

Notes on this clonotype: A much bigger clone sits one base away, suggesting this may be a read error. The CDR3 does not close with the conserved phenylalanine or tryptophan, likely indicating a read error. J is TRBJ1-2 and V is TRBV20-1; tentatively, D is TRBD1 (6 bases). The germline V gene encodes CDR1 DFQATT and CDR2 SNEGSKA (reference sequence). V lost 0 bases and J 4 bases, leaving 12 bases between the germline ends. The CDR3 runs to 14 residues. CDR3 nucleotide sequence: TGCAGTGCTAGAGATGTAACAGGGCTCTATGGCTACACCCTC. It encodes CSARDVTGLYGYTL.

This clonotype turned up a few times. The V call is TRBV20-1, the J call TRBJ1-3; D remains ambiguous. The CDR3 extends over 16 amino acids. In germline, CDR1 is DFQATT, CDR2 SNEGSKA (reference sequence). Trimming stripped 1 base from V and 0 bases from J, with 13 bases between. Here the CDR3 DNA reads TGCAGTGCTAGAGGGCTACAGCGGAGCTCTGGAAACACCATATATTTT. Its translation: CSARGLQRSSGNTIYF.

This chain connects TRBV20-1 to TRBJ1-2; weak D call: TRBD1 (6 bases). Germline loops: CDR1 DFQATT, CDR2 SNEGSKA (reference sequence). Trimming shortened V by 0 bases and J by 1 base, and 9 bases separated the two germline ends. This CDR3 is 14 amino acids long. CDR3 sequence reads: CSAREAGDNYGYTF. The CDR3 DNA sequence: TGCAGTGCTAGAGAAGCAGGGGATAACTATGGCTACACCTTC.

This clonotype was seen a few times. The chain recombines TRBV19 with TRBJ2-1; 11 bases align to TRBD1. The CDR3 runs 14 residues. CDR1 is LNHDA and CDR2 is SQIVND in the germline V gene (reference sequence). J gave up 10 bases and V 7 bases, and 9 bases lay outside the gene matches. The CDR3 DNA reads as TGTGCCAGTAAAACCCCCGGGACAGGGGGAGAGCAGTTCTTC. This gives the protein CASKTPGTGGEQFF.

This clonotype has at least ten counts. The rearrangement links TRBV19 to TRBJ2-7; tentatively, D is TRBD1 (5 bases). Germline CDR1 LNHDA, CDR2 SQIVND (reference sequence). This CDR3 contains 15 residues. The V end lost 7 bases, the J end lost 6 bases, and 22 bases lay between the germline ends. CDR3 sequence: CASTPQGQGQREQYF. The CDR3 region has the DNA TGTGCCAGTACCCCGCAAGGGCAGGGTCAGCGCGAGCAGTACTTC.